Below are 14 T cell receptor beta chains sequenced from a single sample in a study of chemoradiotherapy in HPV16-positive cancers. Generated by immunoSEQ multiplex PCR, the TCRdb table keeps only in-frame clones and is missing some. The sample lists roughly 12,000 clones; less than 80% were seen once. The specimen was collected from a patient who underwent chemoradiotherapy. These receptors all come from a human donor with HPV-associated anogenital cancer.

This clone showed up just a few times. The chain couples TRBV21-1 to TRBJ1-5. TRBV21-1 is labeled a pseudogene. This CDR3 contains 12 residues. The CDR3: CASSTSGQPQHF. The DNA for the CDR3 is TGTGCCAGCAGCACGTCGGGACAGCCCCAGCATTTT.

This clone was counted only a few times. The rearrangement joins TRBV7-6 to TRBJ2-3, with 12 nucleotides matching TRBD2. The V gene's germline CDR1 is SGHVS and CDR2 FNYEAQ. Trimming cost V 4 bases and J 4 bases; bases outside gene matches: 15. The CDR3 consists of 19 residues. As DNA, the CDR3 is TGTGCCAGCAGCTCACCCCGGGGGGGGCTAGCGGGGGGGCCAGATACGCAGTATTTT. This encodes CASSSPRGGLAGGPDTQYF.

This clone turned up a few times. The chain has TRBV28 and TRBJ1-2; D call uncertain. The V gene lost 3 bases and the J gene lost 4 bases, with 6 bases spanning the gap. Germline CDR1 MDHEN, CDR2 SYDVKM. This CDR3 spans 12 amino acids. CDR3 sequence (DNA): TGTGCCAGCAGTTTGCGCCTCTATGGCTACACCTTC. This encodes CASSLRLYGYTF.

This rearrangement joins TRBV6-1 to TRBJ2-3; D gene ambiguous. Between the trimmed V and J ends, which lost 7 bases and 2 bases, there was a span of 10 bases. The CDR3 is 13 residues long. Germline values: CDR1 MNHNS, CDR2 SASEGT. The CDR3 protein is CASKAGPTDTQYF. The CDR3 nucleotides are TGTGCCAGCAAGGCAGGACCCACAGATACGCAGTATTTT.

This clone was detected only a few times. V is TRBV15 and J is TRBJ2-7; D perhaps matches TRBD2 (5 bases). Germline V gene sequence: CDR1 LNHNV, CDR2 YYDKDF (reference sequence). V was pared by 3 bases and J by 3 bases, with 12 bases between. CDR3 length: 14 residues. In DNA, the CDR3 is TGTGCCACCAGCAGGGGCGCCGGGGACTACGAGCAGTACTTC. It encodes CATSRGAGDYEQYF.

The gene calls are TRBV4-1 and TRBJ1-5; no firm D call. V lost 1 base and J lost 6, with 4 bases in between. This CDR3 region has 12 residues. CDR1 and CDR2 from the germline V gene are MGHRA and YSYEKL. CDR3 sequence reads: CASSQGSQPQHF. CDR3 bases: TGCGCCAGCAGCCAAGGGAGTCAGCCCCAGCATTTT.

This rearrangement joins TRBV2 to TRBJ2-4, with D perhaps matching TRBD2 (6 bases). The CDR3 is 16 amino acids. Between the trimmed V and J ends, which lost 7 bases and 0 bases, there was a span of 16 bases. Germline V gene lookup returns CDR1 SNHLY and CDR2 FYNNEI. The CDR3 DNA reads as TGTGCCAGCACGCGGGGCAAAGAGGTAGCCAAAAACATTCAGTACTTC. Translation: CASTRGKEVAKNIQYF.

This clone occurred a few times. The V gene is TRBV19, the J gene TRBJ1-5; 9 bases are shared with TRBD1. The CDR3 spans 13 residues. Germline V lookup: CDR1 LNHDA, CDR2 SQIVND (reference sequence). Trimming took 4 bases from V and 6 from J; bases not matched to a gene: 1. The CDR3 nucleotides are TGTGCCAGTAGTAGGGACAGGGTTCAGCCCCAGCATTTT. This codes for CASSRDRVQPQHF. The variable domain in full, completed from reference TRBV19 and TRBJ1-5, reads DGGITQSPKYLFRKEGQNVTLSCEQNLNHDAMYWYRQDPGQGLRLIYYSQIVNDFQKGDIAEGYSVSREKKESFPLTVTSAQKNPTAFYLCASSRDRVQPQHFGDGTRLSIL.

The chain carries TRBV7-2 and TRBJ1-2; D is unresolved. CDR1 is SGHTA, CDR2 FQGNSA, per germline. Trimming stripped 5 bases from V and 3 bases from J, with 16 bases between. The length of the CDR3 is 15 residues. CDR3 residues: CASSTKRAADYGYTF. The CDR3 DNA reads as TGTGCCAGCAGCACTAAGCGAGCAGCCGACTATGGCTACACCTTC.

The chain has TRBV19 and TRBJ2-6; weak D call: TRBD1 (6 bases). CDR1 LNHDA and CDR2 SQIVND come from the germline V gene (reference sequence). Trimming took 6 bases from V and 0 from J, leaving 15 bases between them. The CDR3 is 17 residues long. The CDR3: CASSAGTRSSGANVLTF. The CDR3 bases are TGTGCCAGTAGCGCCGGGACACGTAGCTCTGGGGCCAACGTCCTGACTTTC.

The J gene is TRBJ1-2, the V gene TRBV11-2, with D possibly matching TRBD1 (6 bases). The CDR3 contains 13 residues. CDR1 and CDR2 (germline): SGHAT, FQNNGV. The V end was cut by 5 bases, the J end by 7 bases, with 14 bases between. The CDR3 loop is CASSATGLGGYTF. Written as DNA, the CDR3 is TGTGCCAGCAGCGCAACAGGGTTGGGTGGCTACACCTTC.

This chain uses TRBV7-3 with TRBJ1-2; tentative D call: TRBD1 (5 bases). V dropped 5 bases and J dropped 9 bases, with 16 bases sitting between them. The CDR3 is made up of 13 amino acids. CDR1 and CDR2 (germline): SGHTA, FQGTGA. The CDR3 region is CASSPGAGGSYTF. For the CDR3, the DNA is TGTGCCAGCAGCCCCGGGGCGGGGGGGAGCTACACCTTC.

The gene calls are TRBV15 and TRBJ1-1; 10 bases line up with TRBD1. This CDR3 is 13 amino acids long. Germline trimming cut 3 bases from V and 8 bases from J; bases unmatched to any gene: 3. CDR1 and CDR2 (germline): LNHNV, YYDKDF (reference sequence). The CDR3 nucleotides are TGTGCCACCAGCAGGAGACAGGGGGCGGAAGCTTTCTTT. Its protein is CATSRRQGAEAFF.

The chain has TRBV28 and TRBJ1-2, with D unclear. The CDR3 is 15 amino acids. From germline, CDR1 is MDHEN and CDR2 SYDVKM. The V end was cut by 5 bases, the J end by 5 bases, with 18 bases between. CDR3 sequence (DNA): TGTGCCAGCAGTCAGTCGGGTATAGGGCGGTATGGCTACACCTTC. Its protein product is CASSQSGIGRYGYTF.